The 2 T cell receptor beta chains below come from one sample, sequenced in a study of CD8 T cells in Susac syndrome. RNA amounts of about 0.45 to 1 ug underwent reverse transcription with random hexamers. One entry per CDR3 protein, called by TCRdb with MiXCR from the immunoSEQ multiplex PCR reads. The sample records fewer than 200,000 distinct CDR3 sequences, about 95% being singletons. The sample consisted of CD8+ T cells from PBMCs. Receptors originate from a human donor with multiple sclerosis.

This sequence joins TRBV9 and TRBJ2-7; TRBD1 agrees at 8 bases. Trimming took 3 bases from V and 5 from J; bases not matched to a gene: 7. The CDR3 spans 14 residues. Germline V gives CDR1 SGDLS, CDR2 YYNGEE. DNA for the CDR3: TGTGCCAGCAGCGCAGCCGGGACAGGAGACGAGCAGTACTTC. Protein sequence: CASSAAGTGDEQYF.

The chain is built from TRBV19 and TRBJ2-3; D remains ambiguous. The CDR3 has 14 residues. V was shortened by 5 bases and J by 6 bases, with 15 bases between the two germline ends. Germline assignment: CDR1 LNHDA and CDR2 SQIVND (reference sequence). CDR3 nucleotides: TGTGCCAGTAGTGCAGGCCGAGGCGTGGATACGCAGTATTTT. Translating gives CASSAGRGVDTQYF.